The subject of this entry is one T cell receptor (beta chain). The entry originates in a study of blood T cell repertoires in COVID-19. In the study overall: COVID-19 samples, acute and convalescent, were from the United States, Italy and Spain. Nucleic acid was either cDNA or gDNA, and it came from T cells, B-cell-depleted T cells, or PBMCs.

Sequencing used immunoSEQ multiplex PCR; TCRdb keeps in-frame clones, though not all of them. This repertoire shows more than 200,000 clones, around 86% found once; its top ten account for approximately 5.9%. This CDR3 has 15 amino acids. Germline V gene lookup returns CDR1 MNHEY and CDR2 SVGAGI. The V and J ends lost 2 bases and 6 bases respectively, with 15 bases between them. The sequencing sample was made of peripheral blood. The receptor was derived from a man older than 75 with acute or convalescent COVID-19. The V call is TRBV6-5, the J call TRBJ2-3; a weak D match, TRBD1 (6 bases). The CDR3 loop is CASSYGQPSGDTQYF. The DNA for the CDR3 is TGTGCCAGCAGTTACGGACAGCCGTCAGGGGATACGCAGTATTTT.